Listed below are T cell receptor beta chains from one sample, sequenced in a study of shared clonotypes between healthy human individuals. Sequenced by immunoSEQ multiplex PCR; TCRdb stores in-frame clones only, minus some. The data contain 450,000 to 700,000 clones, roughly 96% of them singletons. The sequencing input was naive CD8+ T cells sorted from blood. The origin of the receptors is a woman in her twenties or thirties in good health. The CDR3 runs from the conserved cysteine through the conserved F or W. Fields, in order: J gene, CDR3 length, V gene, D gene, clone size, CDR3 DNA, CDR3 protein. The D gene is left open where the match is weak. Not all rows give a size; the values are once, few, many and, for expanded clones, a class.

J gene: TRBJ1-4
CDR3 length: 17
V gene: TRBV15
D gene: .
clone size: .
CDR3 DNA: TGTGCCACCAGCAGAGAAGGGGCAGGGGCTTATGATGAAAAACTGTTTTTT
CDR3 protein: CATSREGAGAYDEKLFF

J gene: TRBJ1-1
CDR3 length: 15
V gene: TRBV15
D gene: TRBD1
clone size: .
CDR3 DNA: TGTGCCACCAGCCAAGGACAGGGGGCAGATACTGAAGCTTTCTTT
CDR3 protein: CATSQGQGADTEAFF

J gene: TRBJ2-3
CDR3 length: 15
V gene: TRBV5-8
D gene: .
clone size: .
CDR3 DNA: TGTGCCAGCAGCCCCGAGATAATTAGCACAGATACGCAGTATTTT
CDR3 protein: CASSPEIISTDTQYF

J gene: TRBJ1-1
CDR3 length: 15
V gene: TRBV6-1
D gene: .
clone size: .
CDR3 DNA: TGTGCCAGCAGTGAAAGTAGGGAAGGAGTCACTGAAGCTTTCTTT
CDR3 protein: CASSESREGVTEAFF

J gene: TRBJ1-5
CDR3 length: 16
V gene: TRBV19
D gene: .
clone size: .
CDR3 DNA: TGTGCCAGTAACGCAGGGTACTCTTATAGCAATCAGCCCCAGCATTTT
CDR3 protein: CASNAGYSYSNQPQHF

J gene: TRBJ1-2
CDR3 length: 15
V gene: TRBV10-3
D gene: .
clone size: once
CDR3 DNA: TGTGCCATCAGTGAGGATCAGGGAGCGGGCTATGGCTACACCTTC
CDR3 protein: CAISEDQGAGYGYTF

J gene: TRBJ1-1
CDR3 length: 14
V gene: TRBV6-5
D gene: .
clone size: .
CDR3 DNA: TGTGCCAGCAGTTACGGCGAGGGTAGCACTGAAGCTTTCTTT
CDR3 protein: CASSYGEGSTEAFF

J gene: TRBJ2-7
CDR3 length: 14
V gene: TRBV5-8
D gene: .
clone size: .
CDR3 DNA: TGTGCCAGCAGCCCAAGGGGAGCGTCCTACGAGCAGTACTTC
CDR3 protein: CASSPRGASYEQYF

J gene: TRBJ2-2
CDR3 length: 15
V gene: TRBV7-8
D gene: .
clone size: .
CDR3 DNA: TGTGCCAGCAGCTTACAGACAGCCCCCGCCGGGGAGCTGTTTTTT
CDR3 protein: CASSLQTAPAGELFF

J gene: TRBJ2-3
CDR3 length: 15
V gene: TRBV10-2
D gene: TRBD2
clone size: .
CDR3 DNA: TGCGCCAGCAGTGAGATCAGGGCTAGCGGAGATACGCAGTATTTT
CDR3 protein: CASSEIRASGDTQYF

J gene: TRBJ2-1
CDR3 length: 15
V gene: TRBV13
D gene: TRBD2
clone size: .
CDR3 DNA: TGTGCCAGCAGCTGGGGGACTAGCTCCGCGAATGAGCAGTTCTTC
CDR3 protein: CASSWGTSSANEQFF

J gene: TRBJ1-2
CDR3 length: 16
V gene: TRBV7-2
D gene: .
clone size: .
CDR3 DNA: TGTGCCAGCAGCCCCAGATCGGGGAGTTCGGGCTATGGCTACACCTTC
CDR3 protein: CASSPRSGSSGYGYTF

J gene: TRBJ2-7
CDR3 length: 13
V gene: TRBV25-1
D gene: TRBD1
clone size: once
CDR3 DNA: TGTGCCAGCAGTAGAAAGACAGGGGGCGAGCAGTACTTC
CDR3 protein: CASSRKTGGEQYF

J gene: TRBJ1-4
CDR3 length: 18
V gene: TRBV27
D gene: TRBD1
clone size: once
CDR3 DNA: TGTGCCAGCAGTTTATGGACAGGGACCCCGACAACTAATGAAAAACTGTTTTTT
CDR3 protein: CASSLWTGTPTTNEKLFF